This T cell receptor beta chain was profiled in a study of cytomegalovirus exposure and HLA in healthy donors (dated by TCRdb to the late 2010s). As for the study more broadly: According to a later analysis, one platform produced both the 120 validation repertoires and the roughly 650 repertoires of the first cohort. The study aimed to test whether cataloging public T cell receptors could reveal signatures of past pathogen exposure. Besides the first cohort of 500 to 700 subjects, a separate validation cohort made up of 120 different subjects was used. To predict cytomegalovirus infection status, the study combined high-throughput TCR immunosequencing, statistical association of individual TCRs with disease status, and machine learning. Overall study outcomes, separate from this receptor: In the study, approximately 160 TCR beta chains were listed as associated with cytomegalovirus. It was suggested by the authors that the approach could potentially be generalized to other disease states and immunological phenotypes. The validation cohort had no HLA typing available for a later analysis, so co-occurrence within that cohort was assessed over all 130 or so repertoires. A later analysis found that TCRs clustered in the first cohort also tended to co-occur in the approximately 120 validation repertoires, with 90% to 95% of cluster scores above 0. A few of the identified cytomegalovirus-associated TCR beta chains were confirmed in vitro to be specific for cytomegalovirus antigens. While some public TCRs were present in many individuals, most TCR sequences turned up only very rarely across donors. In both the original and validation cohorts, the classifier was reported to diagnose cytomegalovirus status with high specificity and sensitivity.

Library generation was performed with the immunoSEQ multiplex PCR assay. Per the authors' processing: A statistical classification framework was developed to diagnose cytomegalovirus status using the catalog of TCR beta chain sequences. TCRdb re-hosts the immuneACCESS table, in-frame sequences only. Its copies lack some clones; in the studies checked, an unresolved V gene accounts for under half of them, and the cause for the rest is not known. That table supplies the V and J calls and clone size; D and trimming were determined from the DNA. This sample lists 95,000 to 150,000 clones; 95% to 97% were detected once. 1.5% to 2% of the sample rests with the top ten. Comment on this clone: The antigen it recognizes is unknown. No base-level quality is on record; no much larger clone is a single base apart.

Separate from the approximately 700-subject first cohort, the validation cohort of about 120 subjects was the group to which the donors belonged. The sample comprised PBMCs. This TCR derives from a young man in good health and CMV-seronegative.

The nucleotide sequence reads as follows: TGTGCCAGCAGCCCCGAGGGCACCGGGGAGCTGTTTTTT. Its translation reads: CASSPEGTGELFF. The chain joins TRBV7-9 to TRBJ2-2; TRBD2 is a possible D gene, resting on 5 matching bases. The cysteine opens and the phenylalanine closes a CDR3 of 13 amino acids. The only DNA kept is the CDR3, 39 bases in frame from the first base. CDR1 and CDR2 were assigned from the germline V gene (reference sequence) as SEHNR and FQNEAQ. The V end loses 5 bases and the J end loses 4 bases, and a stretch of 8 bases separates them.